The present TCR beta chain was sequenced within a study of T cell responses to AZD1222 COVID-19 vaccine. Study observations and caveats: Spike-wide vaccine-associated CD4 TCRs dominated at 160-218 and 743-854. Repertoire sampling was restricted to post-peak T cell response timepoints. The donor cohort was predominantly white British with a female majority, and clonal diversity may have been underestimated. Variant regions that are unmutated are reportedly the target of nearly half of spike-specific TCRs.

Clones were read by immunoSEQ multiplex PCR, and TCRdb kept only the in-frame ones, dropping some. The sample carries around 150,000 clones, 85% recorded once. To note about this clone: Its antigen is currently unknown.

Looked up from germline, CDR1 is SGHTA and CDR2 is FQGTGA. CDR3 length: 14 residues. Trimming at V came to 2 bases and at J to 7 bases, leaving 5 bases not matched to a gene. The J gene is TRBJ2-1, the V gene TRBV7-3, with TRBD2 matching 7 bases. This clonotype originated in an adult who received the MenACWY meningococcal vaccine as a control. The sample in question was peripheral blood, obtained 28 days after the second dose of the MenACWY control vaccine. The chain's CDR3 is CASSLAGVMNEQFF. CDR3 DNA sequence: TGTGCCAGCAGCTTAGCGGGAGTCATGAATGAGCAGTTCTTC.